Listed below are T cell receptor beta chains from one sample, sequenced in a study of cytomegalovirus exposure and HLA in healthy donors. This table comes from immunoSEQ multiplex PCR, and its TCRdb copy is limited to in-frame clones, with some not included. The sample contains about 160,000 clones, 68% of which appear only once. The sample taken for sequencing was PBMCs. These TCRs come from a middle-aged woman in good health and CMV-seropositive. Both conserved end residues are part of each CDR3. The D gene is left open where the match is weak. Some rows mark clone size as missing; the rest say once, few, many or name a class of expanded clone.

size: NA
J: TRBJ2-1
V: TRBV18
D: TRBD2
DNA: TGTGCCAGCTCTCCACCGTTTGGTAGCGGGGGGACCAGCTCCTACAATGAGCAGTTCTTC
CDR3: CASSPPFGSGGTSSYNEQFF

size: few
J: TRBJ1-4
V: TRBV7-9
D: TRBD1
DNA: TGTGCCAGCAGCTTCACCGGGACAGGAGGCGAAAAACTGTTTTTT
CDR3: CASSFTGTGGEKLFF

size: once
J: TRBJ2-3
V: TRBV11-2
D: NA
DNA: TGTGCCTCCAAGGGGTTGGGAACAGATACGCAGTATTTT
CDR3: CASKGLGTDTQYF

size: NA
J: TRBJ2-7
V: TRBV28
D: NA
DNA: TGTGCCAGCAGTTTATCCCCCGGGTCATCCTACGAGCAGTACTTC
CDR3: CASSLSPGSSYEQYF

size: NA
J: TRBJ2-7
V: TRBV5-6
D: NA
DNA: TGTGCCAGCAGCCTTCAGGGACTGGCCCACAACGAGCAGTACTTC
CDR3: CASSLQGLAHNEQYF

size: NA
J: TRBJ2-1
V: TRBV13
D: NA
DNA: TGTGCCAGCAGCTTAAGGACTGGACGATACAATGAGCAGTTCTTC
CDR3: CASSLRTGRYNEQFF

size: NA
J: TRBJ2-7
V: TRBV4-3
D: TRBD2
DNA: TGCGCCAGCAACCAAGATGGGGGACTAGCGGGCTCCTACGAGCAGTACTTC
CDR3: CASNQDGGLAGSYEQYF

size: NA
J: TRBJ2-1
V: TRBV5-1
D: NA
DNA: TGCGCCAGCAGCTTTTCCCTGGCGGACAATGAGCAGTTCTTC
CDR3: CASSFSLADNEQFF

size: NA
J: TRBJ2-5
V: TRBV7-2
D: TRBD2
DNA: TGTGCCAGCAGCTTCGGGGGGGCAGTGGAGACCCAGTACTTC
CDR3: CASSFGGAVETQYF

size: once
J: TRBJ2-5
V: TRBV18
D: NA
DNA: TGTGCCAGCTCACCGCAGGGGGAGACCCAGTACTTC
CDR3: CASSPQGETQYF

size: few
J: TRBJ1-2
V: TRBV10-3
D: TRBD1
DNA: TGTGCCATCAGGAGCGACAGGGGTGGAGACTATGGCTACACCTTC
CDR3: CAIRSDRGGDYGYTF

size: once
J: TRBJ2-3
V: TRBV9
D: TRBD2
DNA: TGTGCCAGCAGCCTCTCGGCGGGGGGAAGCACAGATACGCAGTATTTT
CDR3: CASSLSAGGSTDTQYF

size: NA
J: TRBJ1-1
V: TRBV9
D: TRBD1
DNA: TGTGCCAGCAGCGTAGGAGACAGGGGGCTCCCTGACACTGAAGCTTTCTTT
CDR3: CASSVGDRGLPDTEAFF

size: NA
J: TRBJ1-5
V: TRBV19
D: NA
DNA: TGTGCCAGTAGCCCACTTAGGGGGTCGAGCAATCAGCCCCAGCATTTT
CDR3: CASSPLRGSSNQPQHF

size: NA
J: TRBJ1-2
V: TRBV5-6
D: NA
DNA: TGTGCCAGCAGCTCCAAGACAGGTTATGGCTACACCTTC
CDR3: CASSSKTGYGYTF

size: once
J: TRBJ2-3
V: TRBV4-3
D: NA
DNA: TGCGCCAGCAGCCAAGAGCAGGATACGCAGTATTTT
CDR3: CASSQEQDTQYF

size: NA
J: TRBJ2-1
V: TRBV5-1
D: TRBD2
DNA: TGCGCCAGCTCGGACCAGCAATTAGCGGGAAGGGAGCAGTTCTTC
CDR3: CASSDQQLAGREQFF

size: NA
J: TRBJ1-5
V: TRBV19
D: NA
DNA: TGTGCCAGTAGTATGGTGGGGGCTTGGCAGCCCCAGCATTTT
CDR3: CASSMVGAWQPQHF

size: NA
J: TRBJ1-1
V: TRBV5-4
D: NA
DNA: TGTGCCAGCAGCTTTGGGCAGAACACTGAAGCTTTCTTT
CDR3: CASSFGQNTEAFF

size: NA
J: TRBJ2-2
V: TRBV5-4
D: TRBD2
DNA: TGTGCCAGCAGCTTAGGTAGCGGGAGGGGGAACACCGGGGAGCTGTTTTTT
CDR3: CASSLGSGRGNTGELFF

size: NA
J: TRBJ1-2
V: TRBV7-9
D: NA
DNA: TGTGCCAGCAGCTTAGCTGTACAGGCATCCTATGGCTACACCTTC
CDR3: CASSLAVQASYGYTF

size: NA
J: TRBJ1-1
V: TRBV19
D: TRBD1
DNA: TGTGCCAGTATTCCGACAGGGGCTGAAGCTTTCTTT
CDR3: CASIPTGAEAFF

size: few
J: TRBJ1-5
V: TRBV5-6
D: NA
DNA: TGTGCCAGCAGCTTGCGGTCTACAGGAACCGCTTATAGCAATCAGCCCCAGCATTTT
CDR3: CASSLRSTGTAYSNQPQHF

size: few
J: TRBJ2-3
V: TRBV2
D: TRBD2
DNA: TGTGCCAGCAGTGCACTACCCGTCGGACTAGCGGGAGACACAGATACGCAGTATTTT
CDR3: CASSALPVGLAGDTDTQYF

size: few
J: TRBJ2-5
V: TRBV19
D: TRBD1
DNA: TGTGCCAGTAGTCTACAGGGGGCTAGGAGTTCGGAGACCCAGTACTTC
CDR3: CASSLQGARSSETQYF

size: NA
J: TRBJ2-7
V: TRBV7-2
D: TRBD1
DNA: TGTGCCAGCAGCCCGGACAGGGGGGACACCTCCTACGAGCAGTACTTC
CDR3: CASSPDRGDTSYEQYF

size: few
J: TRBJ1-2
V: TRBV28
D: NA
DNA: TGTGCCAGCAGCAACATGTCGCGGGGACGCGACTACACCTTC
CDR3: CASSNMSRGRDYTF

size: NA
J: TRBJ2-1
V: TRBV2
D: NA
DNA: TGTGCCAGCAACGGGGAGTCCTACAATGAGCAGTTCTTC
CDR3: CASNGESYNEQFF